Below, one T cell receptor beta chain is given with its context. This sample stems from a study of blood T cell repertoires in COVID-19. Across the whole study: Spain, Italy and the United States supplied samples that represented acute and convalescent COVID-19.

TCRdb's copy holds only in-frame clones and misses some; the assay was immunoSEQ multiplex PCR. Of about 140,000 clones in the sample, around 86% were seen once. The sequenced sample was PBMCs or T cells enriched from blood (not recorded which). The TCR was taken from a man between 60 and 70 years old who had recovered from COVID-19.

CDR3 sequence: CASSIGREGPGELFF. The CDR3 DNA follows: TGTGCCAGTAGTATCGGGCGGGAGGGCCCCGGGGAGCTGTTTTTT. The chain has TRBV19 and TRBJ2-2; TRBD2 matches 9 bases. CDR3 length: 15 residues. CDR1 LNHDA and CDR2 SQIVND come from the germline V gene (reference sequence). Trimming took 3 bases from V and 6 from J; bases not matched to a gene: 5.